This TCR beta chain was captured in a study of T cell responses to AZD1222 COVID-19 vaccine. Study-wide points: Spike-specific TCR breadth rose after two AZD1222 doses, and depth rose as well.

Sequencing was performed with immunoSEQ multiplex PCR; in TCRdb, only in-frame clones are kept and a portion is missing. The data show some 200,000 clones, more than 85% seen once. The CDR3 length is 13 residues. CDR1 and CDR2 from the germline V gene are SGHRS and YFSETQ. Trimming took 4 bases from V and 7 from J, leaving 14 bases between them. Details on this clone: Its specificity is unknown.

The sequence came from an adult who received the AZD1222 COVID-19 vaccine. This chain connects TRBV5-1 to TRBJ1-1; perhaps TRBD1 as D (6 bases). Sequenced here: peripheral blood, sampled 28 days after the second AZD1222 dose. Here the CDR3 reads CASSPQGTGEAFF. The CDR3 DNA reads TGCGCCAGCAGCCCACAGGGAACAGGTGAAGCTTTCTTT. Full variable domain (outside the CDR3, taken from reference TRBV5-1 and TRBJ1-1): KAGVTQTPRYLIKTRGQQVTLSCSPISGHRSVSWYQQTPGQGLQFLFEYFSETQRNKGNFPGRFSGRQFSNSRSEMNVSTLELGDSALYLCASSPQGTGEAFFGQGTRLTVV.